The 16 T cell receptor beta chains below were found in one sample sequenced in a study of molecular identifiers for immune sequencing clone quantification. TCRdb redid the calling of the PCR reads with MiXCR, one entry per CDR3 protein. The table lists hundreds of thousands of distinct CDR3 sequences, just under 20% of them singletons, with around 0.86% in the top ten. Sequenced: naive CD8+ T cells from blood, with Jurkat cell RNA spiked in. Subset defined: FACS-sorted CD8+CD4-CCR7+CD45RA+ naive T cells. Every receptor here comes from a human donor in good health. Some libraries in this study had Jurkat cell RNA spiked in.

This clonotype was counted at least ten times. The chain joins TRBV7-9 to TRBJ2-1; tentative D call: TRBD1 (6 bases). Trimming took off 9 bases at V and 3 bases at J, with 30 bases between the two ends. CDR1 SEHNR and CDR2 FQNEAQ come from the germline V gene (reference sequence). This CDR3 spans 19 amino acids. The CDR3, as DNA: TGTGCCAGGACCACCACCCCCGGACAGACCTCTAGCAGCTACAATGAGCAGTTCTTC. This encodes CARTTTPGQTSSSYNEQFF.

This clonotype was seen many times. The chain carries TRBV20-1 and TRBJ2-7; 7 nucleotides align to TRBD1. Trimming cost V 1 base and J 0 bases; bases outside gene matches: 6. Germline V lookup: CDR1 DFQATT, CDR2 SNEGSKA (reference sequence). This CDR3 spans 15 amino acids. The CDR3 coding sequence is TGCAGTGCTAGAGGGGGGACAGCGAGCTCCTACGAGCAGTACTTC. Its protein product is CSARGGTASSYEQYF.

Comments on this clonotype: Just one base apart from a much larger clone, this may be a read error. CDR3 in amino acids: CASSPGHTQYF. CDR3 nucleotides: TGTGCCAGCAGCCCGGGCCATACGCAGTATTTT. This sequence joins TRBV4-2 and TRBJ2-3; D is undetermined. The CDR3 totals 11 residues. The V and J ends lost 4 bases and 7 bases respectively, with 6 bases between them. Germline CDR1 and CDR2: LGHNA and YNFKEQ.

This clonotype appeared many times. The chain employs TRBV6-5 and TRBJ1-1, with TRBD1 matching 7 bases. Trimming removed 0 bases from V and 5 bases from J; junction bases left unmatched: 3. Germline V gene data show CDR1 as MNHEY and CDR2 as SVGAGI. The CDR3 runs 14 residues. Here the CDR3 reads CASSYSGGITEAFF. The CDR3, as DNA: TGTGCCAGCAGTTACTCAGGGGGCATAACTGAAGCTTTCTTT.

Details on this clonotype: The junction and the germline gene differ at one end; a read error may be behind it. The chain couples TRBV6-5 to TRBJ1-1; 7 nucleotides match TRBD1. Germline V gives CDR1 MNHEY, CDR2 SVGAGI. This CDR3 region has 16 residues. CDR3 amino acids: CASGYGPTGKDTEAFF. As DNA, the CDR3 is TGTGCCAGCGGTTACGGCCCGACAGGGAAGGACACTGAAGCTTTCTTT.

A word on this clonotype: One junction end disagrees with the germline gene, perhaps due to a read error. The V call is TRBV6-4, the J call TRBJ2-2, with a possible D match to TRBD2 (5 bases). The CDR3 totals 14 residues. Germline V gives CDR1 MRHNA, CDR2 SNTAGT. CDR3 sequence reads: CASSDMAYTGEPFF. CDR3 DNA: TGTGCCAGCAGTGACATGGCGTACACCGGGGAGCCGTTTTTT.

In its sample, this clonotype was seen many times. V and J are TRBV7-9 and TRBJ1-4, with 10 nucleotides matching TRBD1. With V trimmed by 4 bases and J by 6 bases, 11 bases remained unmatched. The germline gives CDR1 SEHNR, CDR2 FQNEAQ (reference sequence). The CDR3 is 17 residues long. The CDR3 loop is CASSSAKTGGVDEKLFF. The CDR3, as DNA: TGTGCCAGCAGCTCAGCCAAGACAGGGGGCGTTGATGAAAAACTGTTTTTT. The whole variable domain, remainder taken from reference TRBV7-9 and TRBJ1-4, is DTGVSQNPRHKITKRGQNVTFRCDPISEHNRLYWYRQTLGQGPEFLTYFQNEAQLEKSRLLSDRFSAERPKGSFSTLEIQRTEQGDSAMYLCASSSAKTGGVDEKLFFGSGTQLSVL.

The rearrangement joins TRBV19 to TRBJ1-6, with D unclear. Looked up from germline, CDR1 is LNHDA and CDR2 is SQIVND (reference sequence). The CDR3 contains 13 residues. V was pared by 3 bases and J by 6 bases, with 6 bases between. DNA of the CDR3: TGTGCCAGTAGTATCGGTCTTAATTCACCCCTCCACTTT. It yields the protein CASSIGLNSPLHF.

This clonotype was observed many times. The chain employs TRBV12-3 or TRBV12-4 and TRBJ2-3, with 8 bases aligning to TRBD2. V lost 8 bases, J lost 4 bases, and 11 bases stayed unmatched. The CDR3 runs to 15 residues. As DNA, the CDR3 is TGTGCCAGCCGCGGGCAAGCGGGAGTCCCAGATACGCAGTATTTT. This encodes CASRGQAGVPDTQYF.

This clonotype appeared many times. The J gene is TRBJ2-4, the V gene TRBV5-1; possibly TRBD2 for D (5 bases). CDR3 size: 11 residues. Germline CDR1 SGHRS, CDR2 YFSETQ. V was pared by 0 bases and J by 10 bases, with 5 bases between. The CDR3 DNA is TGCGCCAGCAGCTTGGGCGGGATTCAGTACTTC. It codes for CASSLGGIQYF.

Concerning this clonotype: This may be a read error, as it is one base from a much larger clone. The chain is built from TRBV12-3 or TRBV12-4 and TRBJ2-2; D unclear. V lost 6 bases and J lost 4, with 15 bases in between. The CDR3 length is 15 residues. DNA of the CDR3: TGTGCCAGCAGCAGCACCAATCCAAGCACCGGGGAGCTGTTTTTT. Translated: CASSSTNPSTGELFF.

In the case of this clonotype: A read error is possible here, since a much larger clone lies one base away. The chain combines TRBV20-1 with TRBJ2-7; D not certain. Deletions cut 6 bases from V and 3 bases from J, with 9 bases between. This CDR3 has 11 residues. CDR1 and CDR2 (germline): DFQATT, SNEGSKA (reference sequence). The CDR3 region has the DNA TGCAGTGCGAGGAACTTCTACGAGCAGTACTTC. It encodes CSARNFYEQYF.

This clonotype was detected many times. The chain joins TRBV9 to TRBJ2-2; D is unresolved. The CDR3 loop spans 11 amino acids. Germline V gives CDR1 SGDLS, CDR2 YYNGEE. With 3 bases removed from V and 6 bases from J, the gap between germline ends came to 3 bases. CDR3 region: CASSGSGELFF. The CDR3 nucleotides are TGTGCCAGCAGCGGATCCGGGGAGCTGTTTTTT.

The V gene is TRBV4-1, the J gene TRBJ2-7, with 8 positions matching TRBD1. The CDR3 is 15 residues long. Per germline, CDR1 MGHRA and CDR2 YSYEKL. Trimming took 3 bases from V and 3 from J; bases not matched to a gene: 7. As DNA, the CDR3 is TGCGCCAGCAGCCAGTTGACAGGGGCCCTCTACGAGCAGTACTTC. It translates to CASSQLTGALYEQYF.

This clonotype was counted only a few times. This chain connects TRBV9 to TRBJ2-1; TRBD2 might be the D (7 bases). CDR3 length equals 16 residues. CDR1 and CDR2 (germline): SGDLS, YYNGEE. Trimming removed 7 bases from V and 0 bases from J, with 17 bases in between. The chain's CDR3 is CASGGSSGLSYNEQFF. CDR3 DNA sequence: TGTGCCAGCGGGGGCTCTAGCGGACTCTCCTACAATGAGCAGTTCTTC.

This clonotype was seen ten or more times. The chain is built from TRBV6-2 or TRBV6-3 and TRBJ2-7; TRBD1 agrees at 9 bases. CDR3 size: 13 residues. V lost 2 bases and J lost 6; bases outside the gene matches: 2. Germline lookup yields CDR1 MNHEY and CDR2 SVGEGT. CDR3 residues: CASSYGTGPEQYF. The CDR3 DNA sequence: TGTGCCAGCAGTTACGGGACAGGGCCCGAGCAGTACTTC.